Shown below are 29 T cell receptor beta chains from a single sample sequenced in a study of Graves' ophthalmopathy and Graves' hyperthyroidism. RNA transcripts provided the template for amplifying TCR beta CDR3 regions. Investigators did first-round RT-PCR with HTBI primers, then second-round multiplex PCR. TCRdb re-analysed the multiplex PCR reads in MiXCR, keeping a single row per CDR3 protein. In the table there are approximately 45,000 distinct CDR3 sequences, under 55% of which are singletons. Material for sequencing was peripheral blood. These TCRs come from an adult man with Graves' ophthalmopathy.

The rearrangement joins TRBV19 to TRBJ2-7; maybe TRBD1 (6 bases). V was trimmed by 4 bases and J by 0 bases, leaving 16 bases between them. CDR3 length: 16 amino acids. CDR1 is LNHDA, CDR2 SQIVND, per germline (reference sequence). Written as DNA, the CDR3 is TGTGCCAGTAGTAAGGGGCCCGGGACAAACTCCTACGAGCAGTACTTC. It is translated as CASSKGPGTNSYEQYF.

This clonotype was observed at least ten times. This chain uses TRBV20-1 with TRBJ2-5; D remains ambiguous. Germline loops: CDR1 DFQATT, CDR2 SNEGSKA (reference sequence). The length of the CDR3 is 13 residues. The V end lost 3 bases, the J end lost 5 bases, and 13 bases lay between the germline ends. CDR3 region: CSASGLVGETQYF. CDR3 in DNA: TGCAGTGCTAGTGGATTAGTAGGTGAGACCCAGTACTTC.

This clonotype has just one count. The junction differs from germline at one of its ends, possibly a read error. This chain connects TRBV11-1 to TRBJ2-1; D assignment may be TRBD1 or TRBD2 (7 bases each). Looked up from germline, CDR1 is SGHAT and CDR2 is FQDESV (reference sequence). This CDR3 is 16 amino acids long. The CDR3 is CASCPSGGGWYNVQFF. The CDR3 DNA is TGTGCCAGCTGCCCATCAGGGGGGGGTTGGTACAATGTGCAGTTCTTC.

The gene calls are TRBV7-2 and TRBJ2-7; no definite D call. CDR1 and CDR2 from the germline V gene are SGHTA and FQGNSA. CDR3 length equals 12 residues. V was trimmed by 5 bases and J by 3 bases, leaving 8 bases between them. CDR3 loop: CASSPRNYEQYF. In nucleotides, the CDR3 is TGTGCCAGCAGCCCGAGGAACTACGAGCAGTACTTC.

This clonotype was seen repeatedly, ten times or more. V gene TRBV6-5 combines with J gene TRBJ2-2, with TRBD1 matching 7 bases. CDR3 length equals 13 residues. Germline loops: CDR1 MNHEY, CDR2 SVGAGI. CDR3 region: CVSSRGFIGELFF. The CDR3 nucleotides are TGTGTCTCAAGCAGGGGGTTTATCGGGGAGCTGTTTTTT.

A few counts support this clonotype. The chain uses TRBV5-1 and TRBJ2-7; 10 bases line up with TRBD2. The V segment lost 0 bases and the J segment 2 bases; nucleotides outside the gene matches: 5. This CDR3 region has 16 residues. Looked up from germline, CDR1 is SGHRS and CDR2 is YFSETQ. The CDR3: CASSLELAGYAYEQYF. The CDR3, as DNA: TGCGCCAGCAGCTTGGAACTAGCGGGATACGCCTACGAGCAGTACTTC.

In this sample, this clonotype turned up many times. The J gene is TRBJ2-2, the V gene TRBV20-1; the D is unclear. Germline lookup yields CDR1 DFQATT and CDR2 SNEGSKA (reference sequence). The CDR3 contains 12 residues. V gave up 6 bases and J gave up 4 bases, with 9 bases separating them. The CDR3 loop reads CSAERSTGELFF. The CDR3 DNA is TGCAGTGCCGAGAGGTCCACCGGGGAGCTGTTTTTT.

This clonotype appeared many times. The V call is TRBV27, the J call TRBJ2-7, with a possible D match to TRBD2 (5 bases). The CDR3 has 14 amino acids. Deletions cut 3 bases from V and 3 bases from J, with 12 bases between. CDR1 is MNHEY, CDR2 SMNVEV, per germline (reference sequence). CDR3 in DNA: TGTGCCAGCAGTTTTTCCGAGGGCCGCTACGAGCAGTACTTC. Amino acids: CASSFSEGRYEQYF.

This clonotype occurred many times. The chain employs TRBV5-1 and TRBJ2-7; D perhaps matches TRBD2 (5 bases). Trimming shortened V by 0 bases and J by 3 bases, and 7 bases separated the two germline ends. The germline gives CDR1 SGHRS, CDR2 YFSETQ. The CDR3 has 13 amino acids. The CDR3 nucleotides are TGCGCCAGCAGCTTGGCCCGGGACTACGAGCAGTACTTC. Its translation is CASSLARDYEQYF.

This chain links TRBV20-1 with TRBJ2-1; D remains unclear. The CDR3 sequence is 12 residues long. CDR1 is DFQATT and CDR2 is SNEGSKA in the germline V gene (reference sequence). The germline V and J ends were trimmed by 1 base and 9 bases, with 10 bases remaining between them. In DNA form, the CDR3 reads TGCAGTGCTAGAGCGTGGGGTCCTGAGCAGTTCTTC. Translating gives CSARAWGPEQFF.

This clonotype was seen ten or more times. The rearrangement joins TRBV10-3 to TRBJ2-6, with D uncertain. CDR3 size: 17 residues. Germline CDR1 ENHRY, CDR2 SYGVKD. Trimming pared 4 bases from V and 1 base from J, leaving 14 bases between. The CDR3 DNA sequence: TGTGCCATCAGTGGGGTCAGGCTGGGATCTGGGGCCAACGTCCTGACTTTC. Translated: CAISGVRLGSGANVLTF.

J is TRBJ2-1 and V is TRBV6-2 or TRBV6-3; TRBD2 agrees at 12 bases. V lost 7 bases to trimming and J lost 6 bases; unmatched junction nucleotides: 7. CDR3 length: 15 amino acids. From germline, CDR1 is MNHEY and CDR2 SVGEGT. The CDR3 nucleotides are TGTGCCAGCACATCACTAGCGGGGGGACCCAATGAGCAGTTCTTC. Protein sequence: CASTSLAGGPNEQFF.

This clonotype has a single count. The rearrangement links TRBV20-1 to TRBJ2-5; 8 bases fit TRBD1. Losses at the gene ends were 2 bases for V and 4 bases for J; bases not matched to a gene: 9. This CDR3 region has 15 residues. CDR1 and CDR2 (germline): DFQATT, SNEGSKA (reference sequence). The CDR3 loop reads CSARPLGQGRETQYF. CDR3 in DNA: TGCAGTGCTAGACCGTTAGGACAGGGCCGAGAGACCCAGTACTTC.

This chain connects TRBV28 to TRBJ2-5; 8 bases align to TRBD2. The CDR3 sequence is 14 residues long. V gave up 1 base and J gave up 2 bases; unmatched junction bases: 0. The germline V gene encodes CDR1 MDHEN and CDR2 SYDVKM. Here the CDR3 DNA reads TGTGCCAGCAGTTTATTAGCGGGACAAGAGACCCAGTACTTC. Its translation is CASSLLAGQETQYF.

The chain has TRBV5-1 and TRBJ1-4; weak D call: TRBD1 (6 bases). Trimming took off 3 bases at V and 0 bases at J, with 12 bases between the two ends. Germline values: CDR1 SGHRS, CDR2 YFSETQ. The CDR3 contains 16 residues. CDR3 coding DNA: TGCGCCAGCAGCTCGGACGACAGGACAACTAATGAAAAACTGTTTTTT. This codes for CASSSDDRTTNEKLFF.

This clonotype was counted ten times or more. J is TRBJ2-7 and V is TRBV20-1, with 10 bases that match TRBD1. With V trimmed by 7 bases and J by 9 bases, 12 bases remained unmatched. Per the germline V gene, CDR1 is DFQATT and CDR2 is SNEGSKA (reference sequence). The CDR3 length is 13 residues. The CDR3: CSVPGTGVIGQYF. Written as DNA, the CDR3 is TGCAGTGTTCCCGGGACAGGGGTAATAGGGCAGTACTTC.

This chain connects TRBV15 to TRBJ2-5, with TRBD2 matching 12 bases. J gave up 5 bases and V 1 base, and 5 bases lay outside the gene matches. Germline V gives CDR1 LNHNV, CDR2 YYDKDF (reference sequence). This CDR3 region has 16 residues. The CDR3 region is CATSRASGRGGETQYF. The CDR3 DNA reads TGTGCCACCAGCAGAGCTAGCGGGAGGGGCGGGGAGACCCAGTACTTC.

In DNA form, the CDR3 reads TGCAGCGTTGAGTGGACAGGGGCTCTTGACTATGGCTACACCTTC. Amino acid sequence: CSVEWTGALDYGYTF. The gene calls are TRBV29-1 and TRBJ1-2; 9 nucleotides match TRBD1. The V gene's germline CDR1 is SQVTM and CDR2 ANQGSEA. V shed 3 bases, J shed 3 bases, and the junction held 8 bases outside the gene matches. The length of the CDR3 is 15 residues.

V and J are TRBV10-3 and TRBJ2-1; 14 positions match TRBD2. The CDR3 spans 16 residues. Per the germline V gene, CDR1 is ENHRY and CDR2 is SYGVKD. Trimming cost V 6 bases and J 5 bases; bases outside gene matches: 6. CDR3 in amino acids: CAISRGTSGSHNEQFF. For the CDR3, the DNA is TGTGCCATCAGCCGAGGGACTAGCGGGAGCCACAATGAGCAGTTCTTC.

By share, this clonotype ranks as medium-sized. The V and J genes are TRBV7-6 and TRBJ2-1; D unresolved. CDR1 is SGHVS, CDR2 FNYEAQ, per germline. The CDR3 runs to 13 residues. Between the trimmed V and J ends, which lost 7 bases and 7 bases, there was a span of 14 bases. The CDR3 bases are TGTGCCAGCACCGGGTATCCCCCTAATGAGCAGTTCTTC. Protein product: CASTGYPPNEQFF.

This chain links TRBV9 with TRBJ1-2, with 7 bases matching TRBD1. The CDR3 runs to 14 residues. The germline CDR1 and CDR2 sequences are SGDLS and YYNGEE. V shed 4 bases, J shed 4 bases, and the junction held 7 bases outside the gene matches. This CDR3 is CASSRGQEAYGYTF. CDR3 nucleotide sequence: TGTGCCAGCAGCCGCGGACAGGAGGCCTATGGCTACACCTTC.

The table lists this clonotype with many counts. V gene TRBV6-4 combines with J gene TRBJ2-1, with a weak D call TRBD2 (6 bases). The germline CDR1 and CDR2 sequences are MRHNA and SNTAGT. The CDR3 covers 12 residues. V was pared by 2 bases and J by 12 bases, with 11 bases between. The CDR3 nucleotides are TGTGCCAGCAGTGACGACGGGAGTCGGCAGTTCTTC. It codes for CASSDDGSRQFF.

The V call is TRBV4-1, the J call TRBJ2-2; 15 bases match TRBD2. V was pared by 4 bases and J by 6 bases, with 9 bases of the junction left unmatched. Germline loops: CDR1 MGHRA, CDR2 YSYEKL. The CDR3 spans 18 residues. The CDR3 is CASSRSWTSGGAPGELFF. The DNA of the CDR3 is TGCGCCAGCAGCCGTAGTTGGACTAGCGGGGGGGCCCCCGGGGAGCTGTTTTTT.

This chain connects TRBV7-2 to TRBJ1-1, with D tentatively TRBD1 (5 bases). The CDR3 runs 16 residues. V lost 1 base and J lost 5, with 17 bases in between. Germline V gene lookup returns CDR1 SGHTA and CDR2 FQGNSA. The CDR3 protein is CASSLDSLAGGTEAFF. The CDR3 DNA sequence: TGTGCCAGCAGCTTAGATAGTCTAGCGGGGGGAACTGAAGCTTTCTTT.

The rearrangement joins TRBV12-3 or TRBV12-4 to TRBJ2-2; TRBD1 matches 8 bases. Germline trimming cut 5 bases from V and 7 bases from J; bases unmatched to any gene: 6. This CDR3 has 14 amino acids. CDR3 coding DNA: TGTGCCAGCAGTGCCCAGGGGGCGGGCGGGGAGCTGTTTTTT. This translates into CASSAQGAGGELFF.

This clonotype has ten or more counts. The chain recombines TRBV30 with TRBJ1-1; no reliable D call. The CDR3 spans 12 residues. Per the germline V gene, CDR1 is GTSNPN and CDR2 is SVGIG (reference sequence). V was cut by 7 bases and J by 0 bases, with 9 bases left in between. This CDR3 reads CASRTVNTEAFF. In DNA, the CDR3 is TGTGCCTCTCGGACGGTGAACACTGAAGCTTTCTTT. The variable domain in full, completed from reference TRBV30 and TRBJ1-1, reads SQTIHQWPATLVQPVGSPLSLECTVEGTSNPNLYWYRQAAGRGLQLLFYSVGIGQISSEVPQNLSASRPQDRQFILSSKKLLLSDSGFYLCASRTVNTEAFFGQGTRLTVV.

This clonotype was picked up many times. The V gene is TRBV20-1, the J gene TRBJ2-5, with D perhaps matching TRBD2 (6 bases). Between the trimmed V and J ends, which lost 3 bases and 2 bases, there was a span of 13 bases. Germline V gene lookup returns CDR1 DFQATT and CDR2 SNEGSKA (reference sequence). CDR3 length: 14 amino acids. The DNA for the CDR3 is TGCAGTGCTAGTAGGCGGGGTAGGCAAGAGACCCAGTACTTC. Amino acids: CSASRRGRQETQYF.

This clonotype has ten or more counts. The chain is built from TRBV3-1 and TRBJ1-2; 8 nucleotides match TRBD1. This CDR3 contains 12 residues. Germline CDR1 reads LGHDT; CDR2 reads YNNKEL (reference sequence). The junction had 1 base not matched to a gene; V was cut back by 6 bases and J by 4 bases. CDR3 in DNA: TGTGCCAGCAGGGGGACAGGCTATGGCTACACCTTC. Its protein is CASRGTGYGYTF.

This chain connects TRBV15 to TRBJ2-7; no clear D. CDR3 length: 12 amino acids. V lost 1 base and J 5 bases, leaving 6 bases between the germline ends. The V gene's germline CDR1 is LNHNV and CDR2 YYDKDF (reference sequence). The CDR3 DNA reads TGTGCCACCAGCAGAGGGAACGACGAGCAGTACTTC. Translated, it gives CATSRGNDEQYF.